Below are 19 T cell receptor beta chains sequenced from a single sample in a study of T cell repertoires in cytomegalovirus infection. TCRdb independently ran MiXCR on the reads; one entry per CDR3 protein. The sample lists 370,000 or so distinct CDR3 sequences, about 32% seen once, with about 14% in the top ten. These receptors lack a known antigen. The starting material was cultured PBMCs, obtained from culture after CMV antigen stimulation. The receptor source for this set is a human donor in good health (CMV status not recorded). Some clones in this sample may be carry-over from other donors' samples.

This clonotype occurred a few times. V is TRBV5-1 and J is TRBJ2-1; 9 bases match TRBD2. With V trimmed by 0 bases and J by 3 bases, 7 bases remained unmatched. This CDR3 is 17 amino acids long. In germline, CDR1 is SGHRS, CDR2 YFSETQ. CDR3 in amino acids: CASSLGSSGRNYNEQFF. The CDR3 DNA sequence: TGCGCCAGCAGCTTGGGTAGTAGCGGGAGAAACTACAATGAGCAGTTCTTC.

This clonotype was seen a few times. The chain combines TRBV28 with TRBJ2-7; D may match TRBD1 or TRBD2 (5 bases each). The CDR3 is 18 amino acids. Germline V lookup: CDR1 MDHEN, CDR2 SYDVKM. Trimming cost V 4 bases and J 2 bases, with 24 bases left between them. The CDR3 nucleotides are TGTGCCAGCAGTTGGGGCCGTTATGGACTCTTTTTCCCCTACGAGCAGTACTTC. This sequence encodes CASSWGRYGLFFPYEQYF. Together with reference TRBV28 and TRBJ2-7, the CDR3 gives the full variable domain: DVKVTQSSRYLVKRTGEKVFLECVQDMDHENMFWYRQDPGLGLRLIYFSYDVKMKEKGDIPEGYSVSREKKERFSLILESASTNQTSMYLCASSWGRYGLFFPYEQYFGPGTRLTVT.

The gene calls are TRBV11-3 and TRBJ2-7, with a tentative D call TRBD1 (5 bases). Trimming removed 1 base from V and 2 bases from J, with 15 bases in between. The CDR3 length is 16 residues. The germline V gene has CDR1 SGHNT and CDR2 YENEEA. The CDR3: CASSLGVGQGPYEQYV. CDR3 in DNA: TGTGCCAGCAGCTTAGGGGTCGGCCAGGGCCCCTACGAGCAGTACGTC.

This clonotype was counted only a few times. This chain links TRBV27 with TRBJ2-5; D gene unclear. The CDR3 extends over 14 amino acids. Germline values: CDR1 MNHEY, CDR2 SMNVEV (reference sequence). The V end was cut by 5 bases, the J end by 4 bases, with 14 bases between. The CDR3 coding sequence is TGTGCCAGCAGTCCGGGCCTTAGCCGAGAGACCCAGTACTTC. It codes for CASSPGLSRETQYF.

The gene calls are TRBV7-3 and TRBJ2-3; 12 positions match TRBD1. CDR3 length: 15 residues. J was trimmed by 4 bases and V by 5 bases; bases with no gene match: 4. From germline, CDR1 is SGHTA and CDR2 FQGTGA. CDR3 in amino acids: CASSPGQGASDTQYF. The CDR3 DNA follows: TGTGCCAGCAGCCCGGGACAGGGGGCATCAGATACGCAGTATTTT. The whole variable domain, remainder taken from reference TRBV7-3 and TRBJ2-3, is GAGVSQTPSNKVTEKGKYVELRCDPISGHTALYWYRQSLGQGPEFLIYFQGTGAADDSGLPNDRFFAVRPEGSVSTLKIQRTERGDSAVYLCASSPGQGASDTQYFGPGTRLTVL.

This clonotype was detected only a few times. V usage is TRBV12-3 or TRBV12-4 and J usage is TRBJ2-3, with 9 bases aligning to TRBD2. There are 15 residues in the CDR3. V lost 7 bases, J lost 1 base, and 6 bases stayed unmatched. CDR3 nucleotide sequence: TGTGCCAGCACTGAGACTAGCGGCCGCACAGATACGCAGTATTTT. It translates to CASTETSGRTDTQYF.

In its sample, this clonotype was seen a few times. This chain connects TRBV27 to TRBJ2-1; 7 nucleotides agree with TRBD1. CDR1 and CDR2 from the germline V gene are MNHEY and SMNVEV (reference sequence). The CDR3 has 15 amino acids. Trimming took 5 bases from V and 0 from J; bases not matched to a gene: 4. The CDR3 region has the DNA TGTGCCAGCAGTCAACGGGACAGCTCCTACAATGAGCAGTTCTTC. This gives the protein CASSQRDSSYNEQFF.

V is TRBV19 and J is TRBJ1-5; 7 positions match TRBD1. V lost 4 bases to trimming and J lost 3 bases; unmatched junction nucleotides: 6. The CDR3 has 15 amino acids. Germline values: CDR1 LNHDA, CDR2 SQIVND (reference sequence). For the CDR3, the DNA is TGTGCCAGTAGTACCCGGGACAGTTACAATCAGCCCCAGCATTTT. It specifies CASSTRDSYNQPQHF.

This clonotype was seen many times. The chain uses TRBV12-3 or TRBV12-4 and TRBJ2-3; D gene ambiguous. V lost 3 bases, J lost 0 bases, and 16 bases lay in between. The CDR3 is 17 residues long. The chain's CDR3 is CASSFSGSPRSTDTQYF. DNA of the CDR3: TGTGCCAGCAGTTTTTCGGGCAGCCCTAGGAGCACAGATACGCAGTATTTT.

This clonotype has a handful of counts. V is TRBV28 and J is TRBJ2-7; TRBD2 is a possible D gene (5 bases). Trimming cost V 3 bases and J 4 bases, with 13 bases left between them. The CDR3 is made up of 14 amino acids. Germline CDR1 MDHEN, CDR2 SYDVKM. The CDR3 DNA is TGTGCCAGCAGTTTCCGGAGGATGATATACGAGCAGTACTTC. Translation gives CASSFRRMIYEQYF.

The rearrangement links TRBV15 to TRBJ1-1; 7 bases map to TRBD1. The CDR3 has 12 amino acids. Losses at the gene ends were 2 bases for V and 12 bases for J; bases not matched to a gene: 6. Per germline, CDR1 LNHNV and CDR2 YYDKDF (reference sequence). The CDR3 here is CATSRQGQRSFF. The CDR3, as DNA: TGTGCCACCAGCAGACAGGGACAGCGGTCTTTCTTT.

In its sample, this clonotype was seen a few times. The chain carries TRBV12-3 or TRBV12-4 and TRBJ1-3, with D unresolved. The CDR3 contains 14 residues. V was shortened by 1 base and J by 3 bases, with 7 bases between the two germline ends. The CDR3 sequence is CASSLVGYGNTIYF. CDR3 DNA: TGTGCCAGCAGTTTAGTGGGGTATGGAAACACCATATATTTT.

The V gene is TRBV19, the J gene TRBJ2-2, with 8 bases aligning to TRBD1. CDR1 LNHDA and CDR2 SQIVND come from the germline V gene (reference sequence). This CDR3 contains 16 residues. Trimming took 0 bases from V and 2 from J; bases not matched to a gene: 2. The CDR3 is CASSIDSGGNTGELFF. For the CDR3, the DNA is TGTGCCAGTAGTATAGATTCAGGGGGCAACACCGGGGAGCTGTTTTTT.

This clonotype was seen more than once but under ten times. The CDR3 DNA is TGTGCCAGCAGCTTAGGGGCCAGGGGTACAGATACGCAGTATTTT. Its translation: CASSLGARGTDTQYF. The V call is TRBV7-2, the J call TRBJ2-3; tentatively, D is TRBD1 (6 bases). The length of the CDR3 is 15 residues. Trimming left V 1 base short and J 3 bases short, with 11 bases between. Germline values: CDR1 SGHTA, CDR2 FQGNSA.

V usage is TRBV4-2 and J usage is TRBJ2-3; 11 positions agree with TRBD2. The CDR3 spans 16 residues. Unmatched junction bases numbered 10, after V lost 0 bases and J lost 11 bases. Germline V lookup: CDR1 LGHNA, CDR2 YNFKEQ. CDR3 in amino acids: CASSQDSVGTSGGQYF. The CDR3 DNA reads TGTGCCAGCAGCCAAGATTCCGTGGGGACTAGCGGTGGGCAGTATTTT.

This clonotype was recorded many times. In nucleotides, the CDR3 is TGTGCCAGCAGCGGGAGGATGAGTTCCTACGAGCAGTACTTC. Amino acids: CASSGRMSSYEQYF. This rearrangement joins TRBV7-4 to TRBJ2-7; a weak D match, TRBD2 (6 bases). CDR1 SGHVT and CDR2 SQSDAQ come from the germline V gene. The CDR3 sequence is 14 residues long. The V end lost 5 bases, the J end lost 1 base, and 12 bases lay between the germline ends. The variable domain in full, completed from reference TRBV7-4 and TRBJ2-7, reads GAGVSQSPRYKVAKRGRDVALRCDSISGHVTLYWYRQTLGQGSEVLTYSQSDAQRDKSGRPSGRFSAERPERSVSTLKIQRTEQGDSAVYLCASSGRMSSYEQYFGPGTRLTVT.

Ten or more counts support this clonotype. The chain employs TRBV20-1 and TRBJ1-6, with 10 bases matching TRBD1. Germline V gene data show CDR1 as DFQATT and CDR2 as SNEGSKA (reference sequence). The CDR3 is 13 amino acids. With 6 bases clipped from V and 8 bases from J, the junction kept 4 bases outside the gene matches. DNA of the CDR3: TGCAGTGCCCCGGACAGGGGGGATTCACCCCTCCACTTT. This encodes CSAPDRGDSPLHF.

The count of this clonotype is one. The CDR3 DNA reads TGTGCTAGTGGTTTGGTACTAGGTCGGAGCGGGAGGAGTGGAGATACGCAGTATTTT. It yields the protein CASGLVLGRSGRSGDTQYF. This rearrangement joins TRBV12-5 to TRBJ2-3, with TRBD2 matching 9 bases. V lost 0 bases, J lost 5 bases, and 15 bases stayed unmatched. The CDR3 is 19 residues long. In germline, CDR1 is LGHNT, CDR2 FRNRAP.

The chain has TRBV12-3 or TRBV12-4 and TRBJ1-5; TRBD1 matches at 9 bases. Trimming removed 5 bases from V and 2 bases from J; junction bases left unmatched: 16. The CDR3 sequence is 19 residues long. The CDR3 DNA reads as TGTGCCAGCAGTACCCATCGGACAGGGGTTCAAGGTGGCAATCAGCCCCAGCATTTT. Translating it yields CASSTHRTGVQGGNQPQHF.